This passage covers 5 T cell receptor beta chains from one sample sequenced in a study of blood T cells in healthy people across ages. A second PCR of roughly 7 to 11 cycles used a sample-barcoded 5' primer and a J-beta primer mix. MiXCR, run by TCRdb on the 5' RACE reads, gives a single entry per CDR3 protein. Among about 800,000 distinct CDR3 sequences, around 25% were seen once, and the ten largest hold approximately 3.7%. The same specimen was also included in a second study, on T cells of mothers and their children.

The sample taken for sequencing was blood. These receptor sequences come from a boy younger than 18 in good health.

This clonotype was seen only a few times. This chain uses TRBV28 with TRBJ1-2; 7 bases agree with TRBD1. Germline assignment: CDR1 MDHEN and CDR2 SYDVKM. V lost 3 bases to trimming and J lost 5 bases; unmatched junction nucleotides: 9. The CDR3 contains 15 residues. This chain's CDR3 is CASSFSQGTVYGYTF. CDR3 DNA sequence: TGTGCCAGCAGTTTCTCCCAAGGGACAGTTTATGGCTACACCTTC.

V and J are TRBV6-1 and TRBJ2-5; TRBD1 matches at 7 bases. The J call may be mistaken, given a closer DNA end match to TRBJ2-7. The CDR3 extends over 14 amino acids. Germline V lookup: CDR1 MNHNS, CDR2 SASEGT. The chain's CDR3 is CASSLQGQVYEQYF. The DNA for the CDR3 is TGTGCCAGCAGCTTACAGGGGCAGGTCTACGAGCAGTACTTC.

This rearrangement joins TRBV11-2 to TRBJ2-1; tentatively, D is TRBD1 (6 bases). This CDR3 has 17 residues. Germline values: CDR1 SGHAT, CDR2 FQNNGV. Deletions cut 5 bases from V and 1 base from J, with 18 bases between. The CDR3 here is CASSQPQGSASYNEQFF. DNA for the CDR3: TGTGCCAGCAGCCAACCACAGGGAAGTGCGTCCTACAATGAGCAGTTCTTC.

The J gene is TRBJ1-1, the V gene TRBV12-3 or TRBV12-4; D gene uncertain. Deletions cut 4 bases from V and 3 bases from J, with 3 bases between. The length of the CDR3 is 11 residues. The CDR3 nucleotides read TGTGCCAGCAGTTCCCACACTGAAGCTTTCTTT. This translates into CASSSHTEAFF.

CDR3 protein: CSVGTEIVGYTF. The CDR3 DNA follows: TGCAGCGTTGGGACAGAGATTGTGGGCTACACCTTC. The V call is TRBV29-1, the J call TRBJ1-2; possibly TRBD1 for D (6 bases). There are 12 residues in the CDR3. The V gene lost 4 bases and the J gene lost 8 bases, with 14 bases spanning the gap. Looked up from germline, CDR1 is SQVTM and CDR2 is ANQGSEA.